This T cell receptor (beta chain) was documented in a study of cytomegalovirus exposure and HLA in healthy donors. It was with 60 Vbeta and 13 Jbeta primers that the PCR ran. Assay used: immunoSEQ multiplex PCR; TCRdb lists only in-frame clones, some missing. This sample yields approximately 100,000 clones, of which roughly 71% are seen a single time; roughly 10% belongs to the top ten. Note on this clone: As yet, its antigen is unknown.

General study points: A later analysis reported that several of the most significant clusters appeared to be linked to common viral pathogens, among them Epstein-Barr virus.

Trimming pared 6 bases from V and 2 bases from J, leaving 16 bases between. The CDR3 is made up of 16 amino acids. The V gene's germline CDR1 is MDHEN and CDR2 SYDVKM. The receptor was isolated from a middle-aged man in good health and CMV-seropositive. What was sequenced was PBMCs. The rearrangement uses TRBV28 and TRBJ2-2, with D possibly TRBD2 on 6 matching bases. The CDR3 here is CASRLPGLSNTGELFF. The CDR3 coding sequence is TGTGCCAGCAGACTCCCGGGACTGAGCAACACCGGGGAGCTGTTTTTT.